This T cell receptor (beta chain) appears in the sequencing data of a study of shared clonotypes between healthy human individuals. A remark on this clone: Its antigen is unidentified.

Produced via immunoSEQ multiplex PCR; TCRdb's table is partial and in-frame only. The sample includes around 1 million clones, approximately 80% of them seen just once. The germline CDR1 and CDR2 sequences are WSHSY and SAAADI. Trimming at V came to 6 bases and at J to 1 base, leaving 7 bases not matched to a gene. The CDR3 sequence is 15 residues long. Study results and caveats: When naive CD4 clonotypes were compared across several donors, approximately 5% were shared. Naive subsets usually exceeded memory subsets in estimated richness.

The receptor's source is a man aged 18 to 29 in good health. The rearrangement uses TRBV10-2 and TRBJ1-1, with TRBD1 matching 8 bases. Sequenced: memory CD4+ T cells sorted from blood. Noted subset: CD45RA-negative fraction. In DNA form, the CDR3 reads TGCGCCAGCAGGCAGACAGGGGCGGGGAACACTGAAGCTTTCTTT. The encoded protein is CASRQTGAGNTEAFF.